This is a list of T cell receptor beta chains from one sample in a study of T cells in Graves' hyperthyroidism and ophthalmopathy. TCRdb analysed the multiplex PCR reads with MiXCR anew, one entry per CDR3 protein. The sample includes fewer than 800,000 distinct CDR3 sequences, around 17% of them seen just once. The sequencing input was blood. These receptors all come from a man aged 18 to 29 with Graves' hyperthyroidism. Each CDR3 is given with its conserved first and last residue. A D gene is named only where the DNA matches it firmly. Clone size is stated in some rows and not others, as once, few, many or a class when expanded.

TRBJ2-3 | TRBV14 | few | NA | 15 | CASSLVGAVALTQYF | TGTGCCAGCAGCCTAGTGGGAGCGGTCGCATTGACGCAGTATTTT
TRBJ1-6 | TRBV28 | many | NA | 13 | CASSPGNNSPLHF | TGTGCCAGCAGTCCAGGGAATAATTCACCCCTCCACTTT
TRBJ2-5 | TRBV28 | NA | TRBD1 | 11 | CASSPTGGQDF | TGTGCCAGCAGCCCGACAGGGGGCCAGGACTTC
TRBJ1-2 | TRBV30 | many | NA | 14 | CAWSVYRTNYGYTF | TGTGCCTGGAGTGTGTACCGAACTAACTATGGCTACACCTTC
TRBJ2-7 | TRBV20-1 | many | TRBD2 | 15 | CSARTWTSGTGEQYF | TGCAGTGCTAGAACCTGGACTAGCGGGACGGGCGAGCAGTACTTC
TRBJ1-4 | TRBV29-1 | few | TRBD1 | 13 | CSVPGTGNEKLFF | TGCAGCGTTCCCGGGACAGGGAATGAAAAACTGTTTTTT
TRBJ2-3 | TRBV18 | many | NA | 12 | CASSPDENTQYF | TGTGCCAGCTCACCGGATGAGAATACGCAGTATTTT
TRBJ2-3 | TRBV27 | few | TRBD2 | 18 | CASSFSFWTSRGTDTQYF | TGTGCCAGCAGCTTTTCTTTTTGGACTAGCAGGGGCACAGATACGCAGTATTTT
TRBJ2-1 | TRBV6-1 | few | TRBD2 | 16 | CASRPGGAGSYNEQFF | TGTGCCAGCAGACCGGGGGGGGCAGGCTCCTACAATGAGCAGTTCTTC
TRBJ2-5 | TRBV9 | NA | NA | 15 | CASSVGSFGQETQYF | TGTGCCAGCAGCGTAGGGAGTTTTGGCCAAGAGACCCAGTACTTC
TRBJ1-5 | TRBV6-1 | many | NA | 15 | CASSVQGRSNQPQHF | TGTGCCAGCAGTGTTCAGGGGAGAAGCAATCAGCCCCAGCATTTT
TRBJ1-2 | TRBV28 | NA | TRBD1 | 16 | CASSFPTTGRNYGYTF | TGTGCCAGCAGTTTCCCTACGACAGGGAGGAACTATGGCTACACCTTC
TRBJ2-3 | TRBV28 | many | NA | 14 | CASSRRSGTDTQYF | TGTGCCAGCAGTCGTCGAAGTGGGACAGATACGCAGTATTTT
TRBJ2-5 | TRBV4-1 | few | NA | 15 | CASTPGAGRSETQYF | TGCGCCAGCACCCCGGGGGCAGGGAGGTCAGAGACCCAGTACTTC
TRBJ2-3 | TRBV28 | many | TRBD2 | 17 | CASSFSGLVAGADTQYF | TGTGCCAGCAGTTTTTCCGGTCTCGTAGCGGGAGCTGATACGCAGTATTTT
TRBJ2-7 | TRBV28 | NA | NA | 14 | CASSPNGLLYEQYF | TGTGCCAGCAGTCCGAACGGCCTTCTCTACGAGCAGTACTTC
TRBJ2-3 | TRBV28 | many | NA | 12 | CASRDNTDTQYF | TGTGCCAGCCGCGACAACACAGATACGCAGTATTTT
TRBJ1-2 | TRBV29-1 | NA | NA | 12 | CSVDDGNYGYTF | TGCAGCGTTGACGACGGCAACTATGGCTACACCTTC
TRBJ2-7 | TRBV28 | many | TRBD2 | 14 | CASSPAGGHYAQYF | TGTGCCAGCAGCCCCGCGGGAGGCCATTACGCGCAGTACTTC
TRBJ1-1 | TRBV7-3 | NA | NA | 13 | CASSHGDYTEAFF | TGTGCCAGCAGCCACGGGGATTACACTGAAGCTTTCTTT
TRBJ2-7 | TRBV12-3/TRBV12-4 | many | TRBD1 | 14 | CASSRGQGANEQYF | TGTGCCAGCAGTCGGGGACAGGGGGCAAACGAGCAGTACTTC
TRBJ1-1 | TRBV20-1 | few | NA | 16 | CSARVGGGWMNTEAFF | TGCAGTGCTAGAGTGGGGGGGGGGTGGATGAACACTGAAGCTTTCTTT
TRBJ2-1 | TRBV12-3/TRBV12-4 | many | NA | 18 | CASKSGRDSWGVKNEQFF | TGTGCCAGCAAAAGCGGACGGGACAGTTGGGGGGTGAAAAATGAGCAGTTCTTC
TRBJ2-2 | TRBV28 | many | NA | 11 | CATRGGGELFF | TGTGCCACCCGAGGGGGCGGGGAGCTGTTTTTT
TRBJ1-3 | TRBV28 | many | NA | 14 | CASSVIYSGNTIYF | TGTGCCAGCAGCGTGATTTACTCTGGAAACACCATATATTTT
TRBJ2-7 | TRBV28 | NA | NA | 15 | CASSSLIRPTYEQYF | TGTGCCAGCAGTTCCCTCATAAGGCCCACCTACGAGCAGTACTTC
TRBJ1-4 | TRBV6-2/TRBV6-3 | NA | TRBD1 | 14 | CASSRQGTGEKLFF | TGTGCCAGCAGCAGACAGGGGACTGGTGAAAAACTGTTTTTT
TRBJ2-5 | TRBV5-1 | many | NA | 13 | CASSVRVEETQYF | TGCGCCAGCAGCGTGAGGGTTGAAGAGACCCAGTACTTC
TRBJ2-1 | TRBV19 | NA | NA | 15 | CASSIDGLPNNEQFF | TGTGCCAGTAGTATCGACGGACTTCCAAACAATGAGCAGTTCTTC
TRBJ1-1 | TRBV19 | NA | NA | 13 | CASIGASYTEAFF | TGTGCCAGTATCGGGGCCTCTTACACTGAAGCTTTCTTT
TRBJ2-5 | TRBV10-2 | NA | TRBD2 | 17 | CASSDLLAGGLQETQYF | TGCGCCAGCAGTGATCTACTAGCGGGAGGCCTCCAAGAGACCCAGTACTTC
TRBJ2-3 | TRBV7-9 | many | TRBD1 | 14 | CASSMGQGTDTQYF | TGTGCCAGCAGCATGGGACAGGGCACAGATACGCAGTATTTT
TRBJ2-2 | TRBV13 | NA | NA | 16 | CASSPRGRALSGELFF | TGTGCCAGCAGCCCCCGAGGCAGGGCTCTTTCCGGGGAGCTGTTTTTT
TRBJ1-1 | TRBV7-9 | many | NA | 15 | CASTLPPGVNTEAFF | TGTGCCAGCACCCTCCCTCCAGGGGTGAACACTGAAGCTTTCTTT
TRBJ2-7 | TRBV24-1 | few | NA | 16 | CVTSDLPSTGTYEQYF | TGTGTCACCAGTGATTTGCCTTCCACAGGCACCTACGAGCAGTACTTC
TRBJ2-7 | TRBV27 | few | NA | 15 | CASSATGPGVYEQYF | TGTGCCAGCAGTGCAACGGGGCCAGGGGTCTACGAGCAGTACTTC